The clone carrying this TCR beta chain counts as medium-sized. Its antigen is not identified. The missing CDR3 end, 3 residues past where the read stops, is filled in from the germline J gene. Sequencing used immunoSEQ multiplex PCR; TCRdb keeps in-frame clones, though not all of them. The table lists around 40,000 clones, with no singletons. This CDR3 is 13 amino acids long. In germline, CDR1 is GTSNPN, CDR2 SVGIG (reference sequence). V shed 4 bases and J shed 4 bases, with 8 bases lying between them. This sample is drawn from a study of T cell clonality in common variable immunodeficiency. Reduced serum IgG, IgA and/or IgM plus specific antibody deficiency defined CVID. Study-wide results and limits: What drives increased CVID clonality needs T cell subpopulation sequencing. TCRbeta clonality was increased in CVID versus healthy controls. CVID subjects shared fewer TCRbeta clones than healthy controls did. In common variable immunodeficiency, TCR beta chains reportedly carried fewer deletions and N-nucleotide insertions.

The sequence came from a human donor with common variable immunodeficiency. V gene TRBV30 combines with J gene TRBJ1-6; no clear D. The sample comprised peripheral blood mononuclear cells. CDR3 sequence reads: CAWTGEYNSPLHF. CDR3 bases read: TGTGCCTGGACAGGAGAGTATAATTCACCC. The entire variable domain, with the rest obtained from reference TRBV30 and TRBJ1-6, is as follows: SQTIHQWPATLVQPVGSPLSLECTVEGTSNPNLYWYRQAAGRGLQLLFYSVGIGQISSEVPQNLSASRPQDRQFILSSKKLLLSDSGFYLCAWTGEYNSPLHFGNGTRLTVT.